The rows below give T cell receptor beta chains drawn from one sample of a study of graft-versus-host responses after intestinal transplantation. Clones were read by immunoSEQ multiplex PCR, and TCRdb kept only the in-frame ones, dropping some. The table has approximately 80,000 clones, 85% to 90% seen once. Antigens for these TCRs are unknown. The sample in question was unstimulated CD4+ T cells sorted from spleen or lymph node cells, obtained before intestinal transplant. Source of these receptors: a human donor who received an intestinal transplant. CDR3s include the opening cysteine and the closing phenylalanine or tryptophan. Fields, in order: clone size, V gene, D gene, J gene, CDR3 DNA, CDR3 protein. The D gene is left open where the match is weak. Clone sizes are given selectively: once, few, many, or a class where the clone is expanded.

clone_size: -; v_call: TRBV30; d_call: TRBD1; j_call: TRBJ1-1; cdr3_nt: TGTGCCTGGGGGGCTACAGGGGGTTTAGGGAACACTGAAGCTTTCTTT; cdr3_aa: CAWGATGGLGNTEAFF
clone_size: -; v_call: TRBV4-1; d_call: TRBD2; j_call: TRBJ2-1; cdr3_nt: TGCGCCAGCAGCCAAATAGCGGGGAGCGATGAGCAGTTCTTC; cdr3_aa: CASSQIAGSDEQFF
clone_size: -; v_call: TRBV6-1; d_call: -; j_call: TRBJ2-3; cdr3_nt: TGTGCCAGCAACCGGGACACCAGCACAGATACGCAGTATTTT; cdr3_aa: CASNRDTSTDTQYF
clone_size: -; v_call: TRBV2; d_call: TRBD2; j_call: TRBJ2-1; cdr3_nt: TGTGCCAGCAGTGAAGGACTAGCGGGGCGTCGCTCCTACAATGAGCAGTTCTTC; cdr3_aa: CASSEGLAGRRSYNEQFF
clone_size: -; v_call: TRBV18; d_call: TRBD2; j_call: TRBJ2-7; cdr3_nt: TGTGCCAGCTCGGGAGAACTAGCGGGAGGGCCAATCGAGCAGTACTTC; cdr3_aa: CASSGELAGGPIEQYF
clone_size: -; v_call: TRBV25-1; d_call: TRBD1; j_call: TRBJ2-6; cdr3_nt: TGTGCCAGCAGTGGAGAGGGACAGGGTGGTGGGGCCAACGTCCTGACTTTC; cdr3_aa: CASSGEGQGGGANVLTF
clone_size: -; v_call: TRBV5-1; d_call: -; j_call: TRBJ2-3; cdr3_nt: TGCGCCAGCAACTTCTACCGGCGGGGAGGGGGAGATACGCAGTATTTT; cdr3_aa: CASNFYRRGGGDTQYF
clone_size: -; v_call: TRBV5-1; d_call: TRBD2; j_call: TRBJ2-2; cdr3_nt: TGCGCCAGCAGCTGGGGACTAGCGGGAGGCAACACCGGGGAGCTGTTTTTT; cdr3_aa: CASSWGLAGGNTGELFF
clone_size: -; v_call: TRBV2; d_call: -; j_call: TRBJ2-2; cdr3_nt: TGTGCCAGCCGAAACGGGGGGAACACCGGGGAGCTGTTTTTT; cdr3_aa: CASRNGGNTGELFF
clone_size: -; v_call: TRBV6-1; d_call: -; j_call: TRBJ2-5; cdr3_nt: TGTGCCAGCAGTGTGGGGCTTGGGACCCAGTACTTC; cdr3_aa: CASSVGLGTQYF
clone_size: -; v_call: TRBV4-2; d_call: TRBD2; j_call: TRBJ2-7; cdr3_nt: TGTGCCAGCAGCCTGACTAGCGGAAGCTCCTACGAGCAGTACTTC; cdr3_aa: CASSLTSGSSYEQYF
clone_size: few; v_call: TRBV7-7; d_call: TRBD2; j_call: TRBJ2-5; cdr3_nt: TGTGCTAGCAGCTTGGGACGGGGGGTTATCCAAGAGACCCAGTACTTC; cdr3_aa: CASSLGRGVIQETQYF
clone_size: -; v_call: TRBV6-1; d_call: TRBD1; j_call: TRBJ2-7; cdr3_nt: TGTGCCAGCAGTCCCCCGGGACAGGGACGCAACGAGCAGTACTTC; cdr3_aa: CASSPPGQGRNEQYF
clone_size: -; v_call: TRBV5-1; d_call: -; j_call: TRBJ2-7; cdr3_nt: TGCGCCAGCAGTCCACCGGGACGGAGGGGTGAGGAGCAGTACTTC; cdr3_aa: CASSPPGRRGEEQYF
clone_size: -; v_call: TRBV6-7; d_call: TRBD1; j_call: TRBJ2-7; cdr3_nt: TGTGCCAGCAGTTACAACGATCGGGACAGGCGTTCCTACGAGCAGTACTTC; cdr3_aa: CASSYNDRDRRSYEQYF
clone_size: -; v_call: TRBV4-1; d_call: -; j_call: TRBJ2-2; cdr3_nt: TGCGCCAGCAGCCACTCAGGGATCACCGGGGAGCTGTTTTTT; cdr3_aa: CASSHSGITGELFF
clone_size: -; v_call: TRBV7-2; d_call: -; j_call: TRBJ2-1; cdr3_nt: TGTGCCAGCAGCTCGGACAGCAGCTCCTACAATGAGCAGTTCTTC; cdr3_aa: CASSSDSSSYNEQFF
clone_size: -; v_call: TRBV19; d_call: -; j_call: TRBJ2-7; cdr3_nt: TGTGCCAGTAGGGGAACAGGGTTCCACGAGCAGTACTTC; cdr3_aa: CASRGTGFHEQYF